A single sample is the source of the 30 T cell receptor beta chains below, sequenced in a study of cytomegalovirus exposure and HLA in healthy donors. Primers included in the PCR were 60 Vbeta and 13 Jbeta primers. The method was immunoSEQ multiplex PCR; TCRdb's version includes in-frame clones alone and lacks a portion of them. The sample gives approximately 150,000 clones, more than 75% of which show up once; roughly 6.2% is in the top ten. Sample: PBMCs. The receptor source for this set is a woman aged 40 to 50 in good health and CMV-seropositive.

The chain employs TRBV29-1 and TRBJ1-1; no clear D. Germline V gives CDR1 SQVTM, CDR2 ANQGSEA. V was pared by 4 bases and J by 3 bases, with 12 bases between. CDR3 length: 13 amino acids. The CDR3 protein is CSVGARGDTEAFF. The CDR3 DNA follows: TGCAGCGTTGGTGCGCGTGGAGACACTGAAGCTTTCTTT. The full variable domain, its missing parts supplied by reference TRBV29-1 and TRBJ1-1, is SAVISQKPSRDICQRGTSLTIQCQVDSQVTMMFWYRQQPGQSLTLIATANQGSEATYESGFVIDKFPISRPNLTFSTLTVSNMSPEDSSIYLCSVGARGDTEAFFGQGTRLTVV.

The CDR3 sequence is CASSFTTDNYGYTF. Written as DNA, the CDR3 is TGCGCCAGCAGCTTTACGACAGATAACTATGGCTACACCTTC. V gene TRBV5-1 combines with J gene TRBJ1-2, with D possibly TRBD1 on 5 matching bases. Trimming took off 2 bases at V and 1 base at J, with 9 bases between the two ends. The V gene's germline CDR1 is SGHRS and CDR2 YFSETQ. This CDR3 region has 14 residues.

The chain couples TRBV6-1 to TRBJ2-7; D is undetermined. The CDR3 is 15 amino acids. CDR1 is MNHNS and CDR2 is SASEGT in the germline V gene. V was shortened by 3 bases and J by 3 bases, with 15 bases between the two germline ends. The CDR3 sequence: CASSDRPGTDYEQYF. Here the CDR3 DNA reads TGTGCCAGCAGTGATAGGCCAGGCACGGACTACGAGCAGTACTTC.

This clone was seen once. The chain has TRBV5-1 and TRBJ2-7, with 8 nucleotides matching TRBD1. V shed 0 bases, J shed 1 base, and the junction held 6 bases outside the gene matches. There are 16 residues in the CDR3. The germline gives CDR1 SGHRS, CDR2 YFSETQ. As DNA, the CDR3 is TGCGCCAGCAGCTTGGTTTTGGACAGGGCGTCCTACGAGCAGTACTTC. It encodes CASSLVLDRASYEQYF.

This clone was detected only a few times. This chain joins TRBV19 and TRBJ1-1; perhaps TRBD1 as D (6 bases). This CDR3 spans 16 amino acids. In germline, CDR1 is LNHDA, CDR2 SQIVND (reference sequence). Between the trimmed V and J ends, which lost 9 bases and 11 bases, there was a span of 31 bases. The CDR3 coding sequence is TGTGCCAGGCAAATCGTTGACCGGCGGGGGCGGTTGTCGGCTTTCTTT. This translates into CARQIVDRRGRLSAFF.

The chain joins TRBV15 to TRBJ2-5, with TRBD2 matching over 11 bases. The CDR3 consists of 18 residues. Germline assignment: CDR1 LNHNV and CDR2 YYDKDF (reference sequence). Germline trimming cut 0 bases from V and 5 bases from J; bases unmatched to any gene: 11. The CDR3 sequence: CATSRDRGLAALLETQYF. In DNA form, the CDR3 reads TGTGCCACCAGCAGAGATCGGGGACTAGCGGCCTTATTGGAGACCCAGTACTTC.

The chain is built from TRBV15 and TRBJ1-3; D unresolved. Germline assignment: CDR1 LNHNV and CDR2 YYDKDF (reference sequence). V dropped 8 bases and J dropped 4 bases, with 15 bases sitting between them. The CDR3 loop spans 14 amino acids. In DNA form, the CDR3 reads TGTGCCACCGGCCCAGAGGGCTCAGGAAACACCATATATTTT. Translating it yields CATGPEGSGNTIYF.

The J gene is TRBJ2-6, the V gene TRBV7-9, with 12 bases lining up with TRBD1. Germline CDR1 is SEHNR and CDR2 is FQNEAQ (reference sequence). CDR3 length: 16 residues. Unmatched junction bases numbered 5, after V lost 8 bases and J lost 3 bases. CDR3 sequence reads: CASPGQGASGANVLTF. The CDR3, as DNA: TGTGCCAGCCCGGGACAGGGGGCAAGTGGGGCCAACGTCCTGACTTTC.

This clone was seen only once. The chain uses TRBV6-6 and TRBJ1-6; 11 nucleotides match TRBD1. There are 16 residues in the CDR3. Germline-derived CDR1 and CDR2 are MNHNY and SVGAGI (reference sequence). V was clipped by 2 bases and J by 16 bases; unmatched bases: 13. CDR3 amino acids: CASSYGTGTGGQVLHF. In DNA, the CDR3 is TGTGCCAGCAGTTACGGGACCGGGACAGGGGGACAGGTTCTCCACTTT.

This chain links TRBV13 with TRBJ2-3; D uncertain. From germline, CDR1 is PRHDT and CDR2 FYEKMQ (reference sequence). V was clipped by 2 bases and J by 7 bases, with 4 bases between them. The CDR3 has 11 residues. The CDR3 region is CASSLSYTQYF. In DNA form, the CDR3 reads TGTGCCAGCAGCTTAAGCTATACGCAGTATTTT. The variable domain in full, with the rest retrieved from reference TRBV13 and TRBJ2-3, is AAGVIQSPRHLIKEKRETATLKCYPIPRHDTVYWYQQGPGQDPQFLISFYEKMQSDKGSIPDRFSAQQFSDYHSELNMSSLELGDSALYFCASSLSYTQYFGPGTRLTVL.

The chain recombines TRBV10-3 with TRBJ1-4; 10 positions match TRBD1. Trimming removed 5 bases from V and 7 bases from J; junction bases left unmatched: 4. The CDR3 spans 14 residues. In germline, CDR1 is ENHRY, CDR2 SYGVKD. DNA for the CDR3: TGTGCCATCAGTAGACAGGGGGCAGGTGAAAAACTGTTTTTT. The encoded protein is CAISRQGAGEKLFF.

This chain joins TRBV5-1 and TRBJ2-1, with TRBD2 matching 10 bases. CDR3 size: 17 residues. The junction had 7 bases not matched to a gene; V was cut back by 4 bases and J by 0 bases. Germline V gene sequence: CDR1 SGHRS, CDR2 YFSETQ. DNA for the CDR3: TGCGCCAGCAGCCCACAGCCTAGCGGGAGCTCCTACAATGAGCAGTTCTTC. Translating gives CASSPQPSGSSYNEQFF.

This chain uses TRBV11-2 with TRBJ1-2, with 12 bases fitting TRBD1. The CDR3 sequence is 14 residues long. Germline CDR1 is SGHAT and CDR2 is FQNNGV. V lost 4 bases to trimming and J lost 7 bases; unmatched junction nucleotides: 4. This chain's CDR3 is CASSSGTGGGGYTF. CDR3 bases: TGTGCCAGCAGCTCCGGGACAGGGGGCGGTGGCTACACCTTC. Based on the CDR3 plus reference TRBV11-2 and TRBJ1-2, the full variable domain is EAGVAQSPRYKIIEKRQSVAFWCNPISGHATLYWYQQILGQGPKLLIQFQNNGVVDDSQLPKDRFSAERLKGVDSTLKIQPAKLEDSAVYLCASSSGTGGGGYTFGSGTRLTVV.

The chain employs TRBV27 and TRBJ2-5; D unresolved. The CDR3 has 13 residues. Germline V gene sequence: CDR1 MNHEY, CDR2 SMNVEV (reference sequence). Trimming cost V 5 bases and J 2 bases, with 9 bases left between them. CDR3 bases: TGTGCCAGCAGTCCTACACTACAAGAGACCCAGTACTTC. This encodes CASSPTLQETQYF.

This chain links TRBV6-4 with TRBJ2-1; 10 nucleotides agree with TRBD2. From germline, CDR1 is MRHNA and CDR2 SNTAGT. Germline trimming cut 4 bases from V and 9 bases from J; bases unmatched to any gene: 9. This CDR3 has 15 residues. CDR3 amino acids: CASSARAGGPFEQFF. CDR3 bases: TGTGCCAGCAGTGCAAGAGCGGGAGGGCCTTTTGAGCAGTTCTTC.

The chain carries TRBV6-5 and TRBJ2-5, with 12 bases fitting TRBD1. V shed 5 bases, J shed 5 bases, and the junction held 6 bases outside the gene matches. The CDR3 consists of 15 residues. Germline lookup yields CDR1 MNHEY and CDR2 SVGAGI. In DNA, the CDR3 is TGTGCCAGCAGTCACGGGGACAGGGGGCTTGAGACCCAGTACTTC. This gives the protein CASSHGDRGLETQYF.

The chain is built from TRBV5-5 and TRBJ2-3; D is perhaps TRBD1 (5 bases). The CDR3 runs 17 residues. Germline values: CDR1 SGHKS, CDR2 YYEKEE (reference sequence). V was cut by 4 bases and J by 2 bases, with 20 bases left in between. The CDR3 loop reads CASSPKSRTLSTDTQYF. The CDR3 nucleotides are TGTGCCAGCAGCCCTAAGAGTAGGACACTTTCCACAGATACGCAGTATTTT.

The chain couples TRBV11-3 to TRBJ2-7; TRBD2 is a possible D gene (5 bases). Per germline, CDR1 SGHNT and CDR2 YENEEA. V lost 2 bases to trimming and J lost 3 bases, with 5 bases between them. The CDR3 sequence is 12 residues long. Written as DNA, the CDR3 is TGTGCCAGCAGCTTACGGGGCTACGAGCAGTACTTC. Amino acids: CASSLRGYEQYF. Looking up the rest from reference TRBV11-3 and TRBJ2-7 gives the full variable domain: EAGVVQSPRYKIIEKKQPVAFWCNPISGHNTLYWYLQNLGQGPELLIRYENEEAVDDSQLPKDRFSAERLKGVDSTLKIQPAELGDSAVYLCASSLRGYEQYFGPGTRLTVT.

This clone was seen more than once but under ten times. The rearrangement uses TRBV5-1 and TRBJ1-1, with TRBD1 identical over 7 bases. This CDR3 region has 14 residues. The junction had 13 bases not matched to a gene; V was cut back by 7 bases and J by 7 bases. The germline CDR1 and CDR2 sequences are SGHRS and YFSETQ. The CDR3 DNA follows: TGCGCCAGCCGCTCGAGAAGGGGGCCGGATGAAGCTTTCTTT. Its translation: CASRSRRGPDEAFF.

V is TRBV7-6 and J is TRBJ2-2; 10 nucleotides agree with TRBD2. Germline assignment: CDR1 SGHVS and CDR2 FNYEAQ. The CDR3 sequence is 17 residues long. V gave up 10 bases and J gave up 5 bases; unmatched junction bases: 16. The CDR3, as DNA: TGTGCCATACACCGGACTAGCGGTGTTTTAGGGACCGGGGAGCTGTTTTTT. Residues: CAIHRTSGVLGTGELFF.

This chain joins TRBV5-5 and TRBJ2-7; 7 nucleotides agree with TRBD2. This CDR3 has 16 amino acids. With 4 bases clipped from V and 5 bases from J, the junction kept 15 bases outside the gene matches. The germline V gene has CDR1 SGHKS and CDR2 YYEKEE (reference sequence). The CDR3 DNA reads TGTGCCAGCAGCCCCCTAGCTGACCGGGAGGAGAACGAGCAGTACTTC. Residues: CASSPLADREENEQYF.

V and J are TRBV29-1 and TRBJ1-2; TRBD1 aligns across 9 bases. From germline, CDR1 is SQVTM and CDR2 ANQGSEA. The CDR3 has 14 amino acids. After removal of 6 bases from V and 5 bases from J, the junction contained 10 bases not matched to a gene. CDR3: CSVPPGQGIYGYTF. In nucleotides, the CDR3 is TGCAGCGTCCCGCCGGGACAGGGCATTTATGGCTACACCTTC.

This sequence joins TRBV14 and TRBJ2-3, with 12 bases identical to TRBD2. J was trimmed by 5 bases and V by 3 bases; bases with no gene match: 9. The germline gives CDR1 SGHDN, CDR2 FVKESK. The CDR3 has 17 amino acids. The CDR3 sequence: CASSQGRTSGMGDTQYF. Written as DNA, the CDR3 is TGTGCCAGCAGCCAGGGCCGGACTAGCGGGATGGGAGATACGCAGTATTTT.

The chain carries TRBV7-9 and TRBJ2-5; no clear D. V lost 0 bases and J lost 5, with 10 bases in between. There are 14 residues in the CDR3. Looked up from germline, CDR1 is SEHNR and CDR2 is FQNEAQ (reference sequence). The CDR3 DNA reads TGTGCCAGCAGCTTAGCTCAGGTCGTGGAGACCCAGTACTTC. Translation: CASSLAQVVETQYF. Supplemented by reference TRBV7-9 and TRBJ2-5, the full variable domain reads DTGVSQNPRHKITKRGQNVTFRCDPISEHNRLYWYRQTLGQGPEFLTYFQNEAQLEKSRLLSDRFSAERPKGSFSTLEIQRTEQGDSAMYLCASSLAQVVETQYFGPGTRLLVL.

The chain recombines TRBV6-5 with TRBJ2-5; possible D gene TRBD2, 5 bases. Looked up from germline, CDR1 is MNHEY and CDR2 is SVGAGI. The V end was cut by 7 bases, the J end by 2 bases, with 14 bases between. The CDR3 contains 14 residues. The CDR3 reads CASTAGTVQETQYF. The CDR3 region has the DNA TGTGCCAGCACGGCGGGTACCGTACAAGAGACCCAGTACTTC.

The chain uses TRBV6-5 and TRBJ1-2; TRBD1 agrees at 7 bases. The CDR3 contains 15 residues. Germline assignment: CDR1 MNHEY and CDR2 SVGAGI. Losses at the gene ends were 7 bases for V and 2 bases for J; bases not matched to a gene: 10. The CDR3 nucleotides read TGTGCCAGCACGGACGCAGGACAGGACAACTATGGCTACACCTTC. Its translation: CASTDAGQDNYGYTF.

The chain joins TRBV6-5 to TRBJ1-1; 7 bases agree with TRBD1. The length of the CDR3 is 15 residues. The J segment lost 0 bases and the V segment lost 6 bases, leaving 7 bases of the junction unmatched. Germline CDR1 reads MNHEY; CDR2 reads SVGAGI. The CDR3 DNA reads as TGTGCCAGCAGCCGGGACAGCTCCCTGAACACTGAAGCTTTCTTT. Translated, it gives CASSRDSSLNTEAFF.

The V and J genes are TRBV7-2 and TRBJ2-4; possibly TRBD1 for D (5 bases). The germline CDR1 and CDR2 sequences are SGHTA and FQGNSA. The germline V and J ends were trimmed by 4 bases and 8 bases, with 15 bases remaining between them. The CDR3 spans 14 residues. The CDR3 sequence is CASSSKSREDIQYF. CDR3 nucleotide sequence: TGTGCCAGCAGCTCCAAATCCAGGGAAGACATTCAGTACTTC.

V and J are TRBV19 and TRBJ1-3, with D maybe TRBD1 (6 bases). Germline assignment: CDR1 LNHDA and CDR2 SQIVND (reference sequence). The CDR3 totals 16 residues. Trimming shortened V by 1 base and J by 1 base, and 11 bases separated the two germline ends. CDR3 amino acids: CASSIGGGASGNTIYF. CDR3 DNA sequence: TGTGCCAGTAGTATAGGCGGGGGCGCTTCTGGAAACACCATATATTTT.

Here the CDR3 reads CASSIPQGWGMNTEAFF. The CDR3 DNA sequence: TGTGCCAGTAGTATTCCACAGGGATGGGGGATGAACACTGAAGCTTTCTTT. This chain joins TRBV19 and TRBJ1-1, with D perhaps matching TRBD1 (6 bases). The CDR3 runs 17 residues. V gave up 3 bases and J gave up 0 bases, with 17 bases separating them. CDR1 LNHDA and CDR2 SQIVND come from the germline V gene (reference sequence).